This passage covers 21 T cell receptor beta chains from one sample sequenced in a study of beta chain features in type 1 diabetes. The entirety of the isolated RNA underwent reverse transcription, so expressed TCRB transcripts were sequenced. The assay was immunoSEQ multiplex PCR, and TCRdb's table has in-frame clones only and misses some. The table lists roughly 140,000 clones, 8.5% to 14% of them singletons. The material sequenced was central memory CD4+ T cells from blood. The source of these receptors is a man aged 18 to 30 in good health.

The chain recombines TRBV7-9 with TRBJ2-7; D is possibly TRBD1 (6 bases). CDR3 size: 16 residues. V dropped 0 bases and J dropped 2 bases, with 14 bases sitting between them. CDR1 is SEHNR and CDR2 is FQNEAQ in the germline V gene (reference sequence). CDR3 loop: CASSLAPPTGTYEQYF. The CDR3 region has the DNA TGTGCCAGCAGCTTAGCCCCACCCACAGGGACCTACGAGCAGTACTTC.

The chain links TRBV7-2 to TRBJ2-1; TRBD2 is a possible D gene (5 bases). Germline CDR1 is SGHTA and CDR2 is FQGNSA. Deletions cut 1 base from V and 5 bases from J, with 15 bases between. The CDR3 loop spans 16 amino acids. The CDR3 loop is CASSLVPRRGNNEQFF. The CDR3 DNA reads TGTGCCAGCAGCTTAGTTCCCCGACGAGGGAACAATGAGCAGTTCTTC.

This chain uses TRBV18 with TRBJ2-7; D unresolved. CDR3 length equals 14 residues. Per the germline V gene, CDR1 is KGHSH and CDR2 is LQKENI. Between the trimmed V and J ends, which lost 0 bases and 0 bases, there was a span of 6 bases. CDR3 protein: CASSPPLLSYEQYF. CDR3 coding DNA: TGTGCCAGCTCACCACCCCTGCTCTCCTACGAGCAGTACTTC.

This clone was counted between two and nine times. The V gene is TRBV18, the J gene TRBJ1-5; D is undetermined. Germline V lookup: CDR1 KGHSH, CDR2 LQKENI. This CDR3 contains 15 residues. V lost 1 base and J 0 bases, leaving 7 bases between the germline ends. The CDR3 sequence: CASSPLPNSNQPQHF. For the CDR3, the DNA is TGTGCCAGCTCACCACTTCCTAATAGCAATCAGCCCCAGCATTTT.

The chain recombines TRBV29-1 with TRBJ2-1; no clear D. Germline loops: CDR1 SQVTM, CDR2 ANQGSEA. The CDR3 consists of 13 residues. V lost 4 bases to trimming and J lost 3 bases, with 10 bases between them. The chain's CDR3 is CSVGVYRYNEQFF. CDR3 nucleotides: TGCAGCGTTGGGGTCTATCGCTACAATGAGCAGTTCTTC.

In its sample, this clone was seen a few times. In DNA form, the CDR3 reads TGTGCCAGCAGCACTTCGACGGAATACTATGGCTACACCTTC. Its protein is CASSTSTEYYGYTF. This chain joins TRBV7-9 and TRBJ1-2; D is ambiguous. The CDR3 runs to 14 residues. Germline values: CDR1 SEHNR, CDR2 FQNEAQ (reference sequence). V lost 5 bases and J lost 3, with 13 bases in between.

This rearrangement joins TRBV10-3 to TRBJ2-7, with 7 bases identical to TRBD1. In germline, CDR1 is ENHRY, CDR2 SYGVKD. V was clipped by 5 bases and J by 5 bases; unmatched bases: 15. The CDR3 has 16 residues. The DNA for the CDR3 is TGTGCCATCAGTTTCCCGGACCAGGGGGTGAGCGACGAGCAGTACTTC. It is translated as CAISFPDQGVSDEQYF.

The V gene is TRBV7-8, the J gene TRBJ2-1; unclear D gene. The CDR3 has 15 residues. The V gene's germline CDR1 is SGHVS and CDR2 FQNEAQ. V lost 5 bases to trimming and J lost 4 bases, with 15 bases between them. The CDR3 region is CASSAQSATYNEQFF. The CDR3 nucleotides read TGTGCCAGCAGCGCTCAGTCGGCAACATACAATGAGCAGTTCTTC.

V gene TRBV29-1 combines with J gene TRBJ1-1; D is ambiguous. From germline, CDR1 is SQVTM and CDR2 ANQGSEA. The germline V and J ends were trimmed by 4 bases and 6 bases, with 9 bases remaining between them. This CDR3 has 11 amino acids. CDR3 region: CSVGRAAEAFF. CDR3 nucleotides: TGCAGCGTTGGGAGGGCCGCTGAAGCTTTCTTT.

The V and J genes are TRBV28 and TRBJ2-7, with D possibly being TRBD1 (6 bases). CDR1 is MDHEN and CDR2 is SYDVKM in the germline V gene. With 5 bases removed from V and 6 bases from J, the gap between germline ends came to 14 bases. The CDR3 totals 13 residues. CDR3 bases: TGTGCCAGCAGTCAGGGGATCTCAGGCGAGCAGTACTTC. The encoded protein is CASSQGISGEQYF.

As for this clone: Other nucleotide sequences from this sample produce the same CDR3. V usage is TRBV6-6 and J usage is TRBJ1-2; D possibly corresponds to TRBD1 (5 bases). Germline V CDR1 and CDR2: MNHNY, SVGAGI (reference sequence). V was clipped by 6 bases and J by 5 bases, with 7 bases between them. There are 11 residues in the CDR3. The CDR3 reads CASSRGYGYTF. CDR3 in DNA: TGTGCCAGCAGCCGGGGGTATGGCTACACCTTC.

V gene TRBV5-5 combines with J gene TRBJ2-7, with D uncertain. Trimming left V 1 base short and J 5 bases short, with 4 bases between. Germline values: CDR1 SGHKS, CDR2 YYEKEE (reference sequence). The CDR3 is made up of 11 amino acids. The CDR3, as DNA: TGTGCCAGCAGCTTGTCTAACGAGCAGTACTTC. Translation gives CASSLSNEQYF.

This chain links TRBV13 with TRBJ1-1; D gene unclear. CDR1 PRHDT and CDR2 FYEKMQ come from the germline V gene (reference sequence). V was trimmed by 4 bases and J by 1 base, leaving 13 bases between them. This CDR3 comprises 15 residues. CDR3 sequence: CASSSRIGSNTEAFF. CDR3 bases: TGTGCCAGCAGCTCCAGAATAGGGTCGAACACTGAAGCTTTCTTT.

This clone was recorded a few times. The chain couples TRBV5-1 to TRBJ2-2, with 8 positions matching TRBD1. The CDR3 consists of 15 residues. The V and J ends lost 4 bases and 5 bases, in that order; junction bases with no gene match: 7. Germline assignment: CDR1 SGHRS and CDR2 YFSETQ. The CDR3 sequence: CASSRTTGATGELFF. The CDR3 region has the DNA TGCGCCAGCAGCCGGACGACAGGGGCGACCGGGGAGCTGTTTTTT.

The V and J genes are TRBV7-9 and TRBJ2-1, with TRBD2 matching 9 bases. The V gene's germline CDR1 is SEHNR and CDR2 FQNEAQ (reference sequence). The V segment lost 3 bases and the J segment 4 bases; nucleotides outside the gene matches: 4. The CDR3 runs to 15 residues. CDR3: CASSFVAGAYNEQFF. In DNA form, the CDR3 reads TGTGCCAGCAGCTTCGTAGCGGGGGCGTACAATGAGCAGTTCTTC.

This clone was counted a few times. CDR3 coding DNA: TGTGCTAGTGGTTTGGTACCTCCTGGGACCCAGTACTTC. It is translated as CASGLVPPGTQYF. V gene TRBV12-5 combines with J gene TRBJ2-5; D uncertain. Germline CDR1 LGHNT, CDR2 FRNRAP. Trimming removed 0 bases at V and 7 bases at J, with 9 bases between. CDR3 length equals 13 residues.

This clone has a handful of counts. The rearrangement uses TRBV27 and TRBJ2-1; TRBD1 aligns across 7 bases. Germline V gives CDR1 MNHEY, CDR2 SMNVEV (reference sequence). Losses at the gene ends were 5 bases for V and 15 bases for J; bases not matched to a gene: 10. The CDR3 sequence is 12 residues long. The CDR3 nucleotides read TGTGCCAGCAGTCCGCGACAGGGTCCGAGGTTCTTC. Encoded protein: CASSPRQGPRFF.

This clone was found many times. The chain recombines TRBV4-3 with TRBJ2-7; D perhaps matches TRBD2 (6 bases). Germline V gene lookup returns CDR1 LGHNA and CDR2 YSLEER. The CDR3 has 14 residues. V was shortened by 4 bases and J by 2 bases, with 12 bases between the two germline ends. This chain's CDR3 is CASSRDGGAYEQYF. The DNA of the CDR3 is TGCGCCAGCAGCCGCGACGGGGGAGCCTACGAGCAGTACTTC.

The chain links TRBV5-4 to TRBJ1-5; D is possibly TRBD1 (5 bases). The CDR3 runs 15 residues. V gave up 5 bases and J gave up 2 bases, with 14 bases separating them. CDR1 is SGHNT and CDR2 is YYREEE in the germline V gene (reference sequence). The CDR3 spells CASSTRDFGNQPQHF. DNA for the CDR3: TGTGCCAGCAGTACCCGGGACTTCGGCAATCAGCCCCAGCATTTT.

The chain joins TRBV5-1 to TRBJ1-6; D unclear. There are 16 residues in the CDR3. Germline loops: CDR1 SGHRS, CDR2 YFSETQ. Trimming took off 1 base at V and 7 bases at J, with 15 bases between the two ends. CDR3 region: CASSLIRGGSNSPLHF. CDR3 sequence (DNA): TGCGCCAGCAGCTTGATCCGTGGCGGATCAAATTCACCCCTCCACTTT.

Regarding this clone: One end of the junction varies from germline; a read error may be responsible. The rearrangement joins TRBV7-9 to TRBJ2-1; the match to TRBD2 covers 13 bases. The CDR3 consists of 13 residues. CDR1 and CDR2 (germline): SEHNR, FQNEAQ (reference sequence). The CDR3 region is CASSAGTSGISIF. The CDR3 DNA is TGTGCCAGCAGCGCCGGGACTAGCGGGATTTCGATCTTC.